Given below is one T cell receptor beta chain in context. Its antigen is unknown. Per the germline V gene, CDR1 is GTSNPN and CDR2 is SVGIG (reference sequence). The CDR3 is 15 residues long. V lost 1 base, J lost 1 base, and 4 bases stayed unmatched. TCRB transcripts that were expressed got sequenced, as all of the isolated RNA had been reverse transcribed. TCRdb's copy holds only in-frame clones and misses some; the assay was immunoSEQ multiplex PCR. Of 550,000 to 850,000 clones listed, roughly 13% are singletons. The data belong to a study of beta chain features in type 1 diabetes. Notes on the study in general: Over-representation of high TCR-expressing cells was a possible consequence of cDNA sequencing. Moderate yet significant TCRB CDR3 shortening was seen in Type 1 diabetes patients in all four CD4+ subsets.

One heparinised blood draw, averaging approximately 0.11 L, came from each donor. Sorting that relied on CD45RO/CCR7/CD25/CD127/CD95/CD27 yielded CD4+ naive, central memory, regulatory and stem cell-like memory cells. Sorted cells reached over 95% purity in every population. V is TRBV30 and J is TRBJ1-5; TRBD1 agrees at 7 bases. Sample: naive CD4+ T cells from blood. This sequence was found in a young man with type 1 diabetes. The CDR3, as DNA: TGTGCCTGGAGTGCTTTGACAGGGAGCAATCAGCCCCAGCATTTT. Translating gives CAWSALTGSNQPQHF.